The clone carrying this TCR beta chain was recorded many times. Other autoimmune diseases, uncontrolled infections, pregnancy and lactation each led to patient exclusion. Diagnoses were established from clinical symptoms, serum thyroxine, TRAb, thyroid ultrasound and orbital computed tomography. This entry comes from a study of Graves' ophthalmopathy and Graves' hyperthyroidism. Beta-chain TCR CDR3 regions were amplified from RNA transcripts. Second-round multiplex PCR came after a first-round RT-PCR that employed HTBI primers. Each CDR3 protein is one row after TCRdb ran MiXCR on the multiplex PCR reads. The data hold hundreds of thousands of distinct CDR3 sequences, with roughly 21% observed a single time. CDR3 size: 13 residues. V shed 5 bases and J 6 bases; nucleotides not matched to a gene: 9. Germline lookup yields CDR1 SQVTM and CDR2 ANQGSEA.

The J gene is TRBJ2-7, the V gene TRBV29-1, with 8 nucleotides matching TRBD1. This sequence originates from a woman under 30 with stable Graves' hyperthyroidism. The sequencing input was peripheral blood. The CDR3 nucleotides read TGCAGCGTTTCCGAGACAGGGGATGGCGAGCAGTACTTC. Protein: CSVSETGDGEQYF.